This TCR beta chain was recovered during a study of cytomegalovirus exposure and HLA in healthy donors. Study in general: An early release of data contained roughly 90 million unique TCRs, which came from HLA-typed donors.

Amplification used 60 Vbeta primers and 13 Jbeta primers. The authors' processing: The authors later counted about 80 million unique TCR beta chains, 9 million to 12 million of them shared. Sequenced by immunoSEQ multiplex PCR; TCRdb stores in-frame clones only, minus some. That table supplies the V and J calls and clone size; D and trimming were determined from the DNA. The data show roughly 140,000 clones, with over 65% seen just once and 2.5% to 3.5% held by the top ten. The germline V gene has CDR1 SQVTM and CDR2 ANQGSEA. The CDR3 is made up of 13 amino acids. V was trimmed by 5 bases and J by 6 bases, leaving 14 bases between them. As concerns this clone: Antigen unknown.

Findings and caveats of the study: The study labeled 170 or so TCR beta chains cytomegalovirus-associated. It was assumed in the presence/absence analyses that sequencing depth was roughly uniform across donors.

Specimen: PBMCs. This clonotype was sampled from a man in his forties or fifties in good health and CMV-seropositive. V is TRBV29-1 and J is TRBJ1-5; perhaps TRBD1 as D (5 bases). CDR3 DNA: TGCAGCGTTACGGGGGTTGAGGGTCAGCCCCAGCATTTT. Translation: CSVTGVEGQPQHF.